The 20 T cell receptor beta chains given below trace back to one sample, sequenced in a study of cytomegalovirus exposure and HLA in healthy donors. PCR primers comprised 60 Vbeta and 13 Jbeta primers. Measured with immunoSEQ multiplex PCR; TCRdb has only the in-frame clones, and not every one. Of 110,000 to 150,000 clones in the sample, less than 85% are singletons; the top ten hold approximately 6.2%. Sample: PBMCs. These receptors all stem from a man aged 40-50 years in good health and CMV-seropositive.

This rearrangement joins TRBV7-9 to TRBJ2-1; TRBD2 agrees at 8 bases. V shed 1 base and J 8 bases; nucleotides not matched to a gene: 10. CDR3 size: 16 residues. Germline CDR1 reads SEHNR; CDR2 reads FQNEAQ (reference sequence). The CDR3 DNA reads as TGTGCCAGCAGCTTAGTTAACGGGGGGGCCGTCGATGAGCAGTTCTTC. Translated: CASSLVNGGAVDEQFF.

The chain's CDR3 is CASSLPGLSGNTIYF. The CDR3 DNA follows: TGTGCCAGCAGCTTACCTGGACTTTCTGGAAACACCATATATTTT. The chain employs TRBV7-2 and TRBJ1-3; D ambiguous. CDR1 is SGHTA, CDR2 FQGNSA, per germline. Trimming took 2 bases from V and 1 from J, leaving 9 bases between them. The CDR3 length is 15 residues.

In its sample, this clone was seen a few times. The DNA for the CDR3 is TGTGCCAGCCCTGGAGAGGCCGGGGAGGAGCAGTTCTTC. This sequence encodes CASPGEAGEEQFF. The J gene is TRBJ2-1, the V gene TRBV5-6; possibly TRBD2 for D (5 bases). Germline V gene sequence: CDR1 SGHDT, CDR2 YYEEEE. This CDR3 has 13 amino acids. V dropped 7 bases and J dropped 10 bases, with 18 bases sitting between them.

The gene calls are TRBV5-1 and TRBJ1-2; 8 nucleotides line up with TRBD1. The CDR3 sequence is 13 residues long. J was trimmed by 8 bases and V by 3 bases; bases with no gene match: 6. Germline lookup yields CDR1 SGHRS and CDR2 YFSETQ. The CDR3 here is CASSSQGVEGYTF. The DNA for the CDR3 is TGCGCCAGCAGCTCACAGGGGGTGGAAGGCTACACCTTC.

The genes are TRBV6-5 and TRBJ2-7, with no clear D. The CDR3 is made up of 14 amino acids. Germline CDR1 and CDR2: MNHEY and SVGAGI. V lost 0 bases to trimming and J lost 3 bases, with 9 bases between them. The CDR3 nucleotides are TGTGCCAGCAGTTACTCGACACGGCGCTACGAGCAGTACTTC. It encodes CASSYSTRRYEQYF.

This chain joins TRBV7-6 and TRBJ1-1, with D possibly TRBD1 on 5 matching bases. The germline V gene encodes CDR1 SGHVS and CDR2 FNYEAQ. The CDR3 sequence is 13 residues long. Trimming stripped 1 base from V and 11 bases from J, with 14 bases between. The CDR3 region has the DNA TGTGCCAGCAGCTTAGAGGGGCAGGGCCGGGCTTTCTTT. This encodes CASSLEGQGRAFF. The whole variable domain, filled in from reference TRBV7-6 and TRBJ1-1, reads GAGVSQSPRYKVTKRGQDVALRCDPISGHVSLYWYRQALGQGPEFLTYFNYEAQQDKSGLPNDRFSAERPEGSISTLTIQRTEQRDSAMYRCASSLEGQGRAFFGQGTRLTVV.

J is TRBJ2-5 and V is TRBV5-1, with 9 bases fitting TRBD2. V shed 4 bases, J shed 4 bases, and the junction held 8 bases outside the gene matches. This CDR3 is 15 amino acids long. Germline values: CDR1 SGHRS, CDR2 YFSETQ. CDR3 sequence reads: CASSTGGGASETQYF. The CDR3 DNA sequence: TGCGCCAGCAGCACGGGCGGGGGGGCCTCAGAGACCCAGTACTTC. The whole variable domain, filled in from reference TRBV5-1 and TRBJ2-5, reads KAGVTQTPRYLIKTRGQQVTLSCSPISGHRSVSWYQQTPGQGLQFLFEYFSETQRNKGNFPGRFSGRQFSNSRSEMNVSTLELGDSALYLCASSTGGGASETQYFGPGTRLLVL.

This clone was detected a few times. This chain connects TRBV6-1 to TRBJ1-4; the match to TRBD1 covers 8 bases. Germline lookup yields CDR1 MNHNS and CDR2 SASEGT. CDR3 length: 15 amino acids. Trimming cost V 4 bases and J 5 bases; bases outside gene matches: 6. DNA for the CDR3: TGTGCCAGCAGTGCGCGAACAGGGGGGAATGAAAAACTGTTTTTT. It is translated as CASSARTGGNEKLFF.

The chain joins TRBV5-6 to TRBJ2-1; TRBD2 aligns across 8 bases. With 4 bases clipped from V and 0 bases from J, the junction kept 6 bases outside the gene matches. The CDR3 loop spans 16 amino acids. Germline assignment: CDR1 SGHDT and CDR2 YYEEEE. DNA for the CDR3: TGTGCCAGCAGCCTCGGGACTAGTAACTCCTACAATGAGCAGTTCTTC. Protein sequence: CASSLGTSNSYNEQFF. The variable domain in full, with the rest retrieved from reference TRBV5-6 and TRBJ2-1, is DAGVTQSPTHLIKTRGQQVTLRCSPKSGHDTVSWYQQALGQGPQFIFQYYEEEERQRGNFPDRFSGHQFPNYSSELNVNALLLGDSALYLCASSLGTSNSYNEQFFGPGTRLTVL.

The rearrangement uses TRBV5-1 and TRBJ2-5; 13 positions agree with TRBD2. Germline CDR1 reads SGHRS; CDR2 reads YFSETQ. The CDR3 contains 17 residues. V was clipped by 0 bases and J by 2 bases; unmatched bases: 4. The CDR3 region is CASSLGLAGGGQETQYF. CDR3 nucleotides: TGCGCCAGCAGCTTGGGACTAGCGGGAGGAGGGCAAGAGACCCAGTACTTC.

This clone has just a few counts. V is TRBV29-1 and J is TRBJ2-7, with TRBD2 matching 11 bases. The CDR3 covers 17 residues. V shed 5 bases, J shed 2 bases, and the junction held 14 bases outside the gene matches. Germline CDR1 SQVTM, CDR2 ANQGSEA. CDR3 loop: CSVFGVGISGRAYEQYF. The CDR3 coding sequence is TGCAGCGTTTTTGGGGTCGGAATTAGCGGGAGGGCCTACGAGCAGTACTTC.

CDR3 in amino acids: CAAREGTGEQYF. CDR3 DNA: TGTGCCGCGCGGGAGGGGACTGGCGAGCAGTACTTC. The rearrangement links TRBV6-1 to TRBJ2-7; TRBD2 aligns across 9 bases. The V and J ends lost 11 bases and 6 bases, in that order; junction bases with no gene match: 8. Germline assignment: CDR1 MNHNS and CDR2 SASEGT. There are 12 residues in the CDR3.

This chain uses TRBV14 with TRBJ1-2, with TRBD1 matching 9 bases. Trimming at V came to 3 bases and at J to 3 bases, leaving 8 bases not matched to a gene. Germline loops: CDR1 SGHDN, CDR2 FVKESK. The CDR3 contains 16 residues. CDR3: CASSHRTGALDYGYTF. In nucleotides, the CDR3 is TGTGCCAGCAGCCACAGGACAGGGGCGTTGGACTATGGCTACACCTTC. The full variable domain, in which reference TRBV14 and TRBJ1-2 provide the parts outside the CDR3, is EAGVTQFPSHSVIEKGQTVTLRCDPISGHDNLYWYRRVMGKEIKFLLHFVKESKQDESGMPNNRFLAERTGGTYSTLKVQPAELEDSGVYFCASSHRTGALDYGYTFGSGTRLTVV.

This chain joins TRBV5-1 and TRBJ2-1, with 7 nucleotides matching TRBD1. Germline V gene sequence: CDR1 SGHRS, CDR2 YFSETQ. The V gene end was trimmed by 4 bases and the J gene end by 10 bases; junction bases not matched to a gene: 8. The CDR3 is 13 residues long. The CDR3 spells CASSGDSFGEQFF. Here the CDR3 DNA reads TGCGCCAGCAGCGGGGACAGTTTCGGCGAGCAGTTCTTC.

This clone has just a few counts. The chain employs TRBV5-1 and TRBJ1-1; 8 nucleotides align to TRBD1. Germline CDR1 reads SGHRS; CDR2 reads YFSETQ. J lost 4 bases, V lost 0 bases, and 2 bases had no gene match. The CDR3 is made up of 14 amino acids. CDR3 residues: CASSLDTGGTEAFF. The DNA of the CDR3 is TGCGCCAGCAGCTTGGACACAGGGGGCACTGAAGCTTTCTTT.

The chain uses TRBV10-3 and TRBJ1-1; TRBD1 matches 7 bases. Unmatched junction bases numbered 5, after V lost 6 bases and J lost 1 base. The CDR3 is made up of 14 amino acids. Germline V gene sequence: CDR1 ENHRY, CDR2 SYGVKD. The CDR3 here is CAIRATGPNTEAFF. CDR3 DNA: TGTGCCATCAGGGCGACAGGGCCGAACACTGAAGCTTTCTTT.

For the CDR3, the DNA is TGTGCCAGCAGCTTAGTGGCTAGCGGGGGAATCTACAATGAGCAGTTCTTC. Protein: CASSLVASGGIYNEQFF. The chain links TRBV11-2 to TRBJ2-1; the match to TRBD2 covers 10 bases. From germline, CDR1 is SGHAT and CDR2 FQNNGV. This CDR3 region has 17 residues. V shed 1 base and J 3 bases; nucleotides not matched to a gene: 6. Full variable domain (remainder filled in from reference TRBV11-2 and TRBJ2-1): EAGVAQSPRYKIIEKRQSVAFWCNPISGHATLYWYQQILGQGPKLLIQFQNNGVVDDSQLPKDRFSAERLKGVDSTLKIQPAKLEDSAVYLCASSLVASGGIYNEQFFGPGTRLTVL.

This chain connects TRBV29-1 to TRBJ2-7; 9 bases are shared with TRBD1. Germline V gene data show CDR1 as SQVTM and CDR2 as ANQGSEA. V dropped 7 bases and J dropped 2; count of bases not matched to a gene: 9. The CDR3 totals 14 residues. CDR3 coding DNA: TGCAGCGCCGAGGGACAGGGCACAACCTACGAGCAGTACTTC. Its protein is CSAEGQGTTYEQYF.

The chain uses TRBV5-1 and TRBJ2-3; D is uncertain. The germline CDR1 and CDR2 sequences are SGHRS and YFSETQ. V was trimmed by 6 bases and J by 6 bases, leaving 11 bases between them. This CDR3 spans 12 amino acids. The CDR3, as DNA: TGCGCCAGCACCCTCCCAGGTGATACGCAGTATTTT. Its protein product is CASTLPGDTQYF.

This clone has only one observation. This chain links TRBV5-4 with TRBJ1-4; perhaps TRBD1 as D (5 bases). Between the trimmed V and J ends, which lost 3 bases and 7 bases, there was a span of 16 bases. Germline lookup yields CDR1 SGHNT and CDR2 YYREEE (reference sequence). This CDR3 is built from 15 residues. The chain's CDR3 is CASSSESSGREKLFF. Here the CDR3 DNA reads TGTGCCAGCAGCTCGGAATCGTCAGGGCGTGAAAAACTGTTTTTT. The whole variable domain, remainder taken from reference TRBV5-4 and TRBJ1-4, is ETGVTQSPTHLIKTRGQQVTLRCSSQSGHNTVSWYQQALGQGPQFIFQYYREEENGRGNFPPRFSGLQFPNYSSELNVNALELDDSALYLCASSSESSGREKLFFGSGTQLSVL.